Shown below are 27 T cell receptor beta chains from a single sample sequenced in a study of cytomegalovirus exposure and HLA in healthy donors. It was with 60 Vbeta and 13 Jbeta primers that the PCR ran. TCRdb's copy holds only in-frame clones and misses some; the assay was immunoSEQ multiplex PCR. The table lists about 140,000 clones, 70% to 75% of them singletons, with approximately 15% in the top ten. The sequenced sample consisted of PBMCs. These receptors were obtained from a human donor in good health.

This clone has a handful of counts. The chain is built from TRBV13 and TRBJ1-6; D remains unclear. CDR1 is PRHDT and CDR2 is FYEKMQ in the germline V gene (reference sequence). The ends were cut back, 2 bases at V and 8 bases at J, with 10 bases in the middle. This CDR3 has 14 amino acids. Written as DNA, the CDR3 is TGTGCCAGCAGCTTACGCCTTGGCCATTCACCCCTCCACTTT. Translation: CASSLRLGHSPLHF.

The V and J genes are TRBV9 and TRBJ2-5; TRBD2 matches 12 bases. V shed 3 bases, J shed 5 bases, and the junction held 2 bases outside the gene matches. CDR1 and CDR2 from the germline V gene are SGDLS and YYNGEE. The CDR3 contains 14 residues. CDR3 bases: TGTGCCAGCAGCGCTAGCGGGGGGGCGGAGACCCAGTACTTC. It is translated as CASSASGGAETQYF.

The chain recombines TRBV10-3 with TRBJ1-1, with TRBD1 as a possible D gene (5 bases). CDR3 size: 14 residues. Germline V CDR1 and CDR2: ENHRY, SYGVKD. V was clipped by 6 bases and J by 1 base, with 12 bases between them. The CDR3 protein is CAIRSIGQNTEAFF. Written as DNA, the CDR3 is TGTGCCATCAGGAGTATAGGACAGAACACTGAAGCTTTCTTT.

Only a few counts were recorded for this clone. This chain joins TRBV14 and TRBJ1-2; D may be TRBD1 (5 bases). CDR1 SGHDN and CDR2 FVKESK come from the germline V gene. The CDR3 sequence is 13 residues long. The V and J ends lost 3 bases and 4 bases respectively, with 9 bases between them. CDR3 protein: CASSQGGFYGYTF. The CDR3 region has the DNA TGTGCCAGCAGCCAGGGGGGATTCTATGGCTACACCTTC.

The chain joins TRBV2 to TRBJ2-3; the match to TRBD1 covers 7 bases. V gave up 7 bases and J gave up 1 base; unmatched junction bases: 5. This CDR3 is built from 14 residues. The germline V gene has CDR1 SNHLY and CDR2 FYNNEI. CDR3 coding DNA: TGTGCCAGCACTAAGGGGGCGGGCACAGATACGCAGTATTTT. It is translated as CASTKGAGTDTQYF.

The chain links TRBV7-6 to TRBJ1-3; D is uncertain. Between the trimmed V and J ends, which lost 1 base and 1 base, there was a span of 14 bases. The CDR3 is 17 amino acids. CDR1 SGHVS and CDR2 FNYEAQ come from the germline V gene. As DNA, the CDR3 is TGTGCCAGCAGCTTAGAGCCCCCGAGCAGGTCTGGAAACACCATATATTTT. Translation: CASSLEPPSRSGNTIYF.

The chain carries TRBV6-5 and TRBJ2-3; 7 nucleotides align to TRBD2. The CDR3 covers 14 residues. Germline V lookup: CDR1 MNHEY, CDR2 SVGAGI. With 10 bases clipped from V and 10 bases from J, the junction kept 17 bases outside the gene matches. The CDR3 reads CATTPSGRGVAQYF. The CDR3 DNA is TGTGCCACCACGCCCTCGGGTCGGGGGGTGGCGCAGTATTTT.

The chain combines TRBV30 with TRBJ2-5, with 10 bases aligning to TRBD1. CDR1 GTSNPN and CDR2 SVGIG come from the germline V gene (reference sequence). CDR3 length: 15 residues. J lost 5 bases, V lost 2 bases, and 8 bases had no gene match. DNA of the CDR3: TGTGCCTGGAGTATGGGACAGGGGCCCAGCGAGACCCAGTACTTC. It is translated as CAWSMGQGPSETQYF.

The V call is TRBV10-3, the J call TRBJ2-1; no clear D gene. CDR3 length equals 11 residues. Germline assignment: CDR1 ENHRY and CDR2 SYGVKD. Trimming pared 4 bases from V and 8 bases from J, leaving 6 bases between. The CDR3 region has the DNA TGTGCCATCAGTGTATCCGATGAGCAGTTCTTC. Residues: CAISVSDEQFF.

The V gene is TRBV19, the J gene TRBJ1-1, with TRBD1 as a possible D gene (5 bases). Between the trimmed V and J ends, which lost 5 bases and 1 base, there was a span of 20 bases. Germline lookup yields CDR1 LNHDA and CDR2 SQIVND (reference sequence). The CDR3 length is 17 residues. CDR3 in amino acids: CASSLFIPGMTNTEAFF. In nucleotides, the CDR3 is TGTGCCAGTAGTCTTTTTATTCCAGGGATGACGAACACTGAAGCTTTCTTT.

This clone occurred once. The chain uses TRBV7-3 and TRBJ2-5; 9 bases are shared with TRBD1. The germline V gene encodes CDR1 SGHTA and CDR2 FQGTGA. This CDR3 spans 16 amino acids. V shed 5 bases and J 5 bases; nucleotides not matched to a gene: 12. For the CDR3, the DNA is TGTGCCAGCAGCGCGTCCGTCGACAGGGGGAATGAGACCCAGTACTTC. As protein: CASSASVDRGNETQYF.

This chain links TRBV2 with TRBJ1-1; D call uncertain. The germline V and J ends were trimmed by 4 bases and 4 bases, with 10 bases remaining between them. This CDR3 contains 13 residues. The germline V gene has CDR1 SNHLY and CDR2 FYNNEI. The CDR3 spells CASSVSGFTEAFF. As DNA, the CDR3 is TGTGCCAGCAGTGTTTCGGGATTCACTGAAGCTTTCTTT.

The rearrangement joins TRBV6-5 to TRBJ2-7, with D possibly matching TRBD2 (5 bases). The V and J ends lost 4 bases and 3 bases respectively, with 10 bases between them. Per the germline V gene, CDR1 is MNHEY and CDR2 is SVGAGI. The CDR3 has 13 amino acids. The CDR3 reads CASSSGFHYEQYF. CDR3 bases: TGTGCCAGCAGTTCGGGATTCCACTACGAGCAGTACTTC.

This chain connects TRBV18 to TRBJ2-2; D remains unclear. The V gene's germline CDR1 is KGHSH and CDR2 LQKENI. V lost 3 bases and J lost 1, with 6 bases in between. This CDR3 has 14 amino acids. The DNA of the CDR3 is TGTGCCAGCTCACCGAGTGGGAACACCGGGGAGCTGTTTTTT. It yields the protein CASSPSGNTGELFF.

This CDR3 is CASSQEVNANSPLHF. The DNA for the CDR3 is TGTGCCAGCAGCCAAGAAGTCAATGCGAATTCACCCCTCCACTTT. The chain carries TRBV14 and TRBJ1-6; D is undetermined. Trimming took off 0 bases at V and 7 bases at J, with 10 bases between the two ends. Germline values: CDR1 SGHDN, CDR2 FVKESK. This CDR3 is 15 amino acids long.

This clone was picked up a small number of times. The J gene is TRBJ1-2, the V gene TRBV10-1, with D tentatively TRBD1 (5 bases). The CDR3 length is 12 residues. Germline CDR1 reads WNHNN; CDR2 reads SYGVQD (reference sequence). The V gene lost 6 bases and the J gene lost 8 bases, with 13 bases spanning the gap. The CDR3, as DNA: TGCGCCAGCAGGACCGGGGGAAGAGGCTACACCTTC. This translates into CASRTGGRGYTF.

This sequence joins TRBV5-1 and TRBJ2-7, with 8 nucleotides matching TRBD2. With V trimmed by 0 bases and J by 6 bases, 8 bases remained unmatched. Germline V gene lookup returns CDR1 SGHRS and CDR2 YFSETQ. This CDR3 comprises 15 residues. The CDR3 region is CASSLGSSGKIEQYF. In DNA, the CDR3 is TGCGCCAGCAGCTTGGGTAGTAGCGGGAAAATCGAGCAGTACTTC.

The CDR3, as DNA: TGTGCCAGCAGCCCCCGGGTTTACTCCTACGAGCAGTACTTC. Translated, it gives CASSPRVYSYEQYF. The chain joins TRBV7-8 to TRBJ2-7; D is uncertain. V dropped 5 bases and J dropped 0 bases, with 11 bases sitting between them. The CDR3 runs to 14 residues. CDR1 SGHVS and CDR2 FQNEAQ come from the germline V gene.

The chain has TRBV9 and TRBJ1-2; weak D call: TRBD1 (6 bases). Germline-derived CDR1 and CDR2 are SGDLS and YYNGEE. There are 15 residues in the CDR3. The V gene lost 3 bases and the J gene lost 2 bases, with 14 bases spanning the gap. The CDR3 coding sequence is TGTGCCAGCAGCGCACAGGGTTTCAGCAACTATGGCTACACCTTC. Its protein is CASSAQGFSNYGYTF.

The genes are TRBV5-1 and TRBJ2-1, with 8 bases that match TRBD1. With 4 bases clipped from V and 3 bases from J, the junction kept 6 bases outside the gene matches. The CDR3 totals 15 residues. Germline lookup yields CDR1 SGHRS and CDR2 YFSETQ. In nucleotides, the CDR3 is TGCGCCAGCAGCGGAACAGGGGGGTTCTACAATGAGCAGTTCTTC. Translated: CASSGTGGFYNEQFF.

In its sample, this clone was seen a few times. The chain combines TRBV19 with TRBJ2-7; 7 nucleotides match TRBD2. V lost 5 bases and J lost 0; bases outside the gene matches: 22. From germline, CDR1 is LNHDA and CDR2 SQIVND (reference sequence). The CDR3 loop spans 20 amino acids. The DNA of the CDR3 is TGTGCCAGTAGTGACCCAACAGCCGAGGGAAGCGGGGTATTCTCCTACGAGCAGTACTTC. Translated: CASSDPTAEGSGVFSYEQYF.

The chain carries TRBV5-6 and TRBJ1-4, with 8 bases matching TRBD1. The CDR3 consists of 16 residues. The trim removed 3 bases at V and 7 bases at J, leaving 11 bases unmatched. Germline loops: CDR1 SGHDT, CDR2 YYEEEE. CDR3 nucleotide sequence: TGTGCCAGCAGCTATATCCACGGACAGGGCCGTGAAAAACTGTTTTTT. Translation gives CASSYIHGQGREKLFF.

The rearrangement links TRBV7-9 to TRBJ1-3; possible D gene TRBD1, 6 bases. Between the trimmed V and J ends, which lost 3 bases and 0 bases, there was a span of 12 bases. Per the germline V gene, CDR1 is SEHNR and CDR2 is FQNEAQ (reference sequence). The CDR3 has 16 amino acids. The CDR3 loop reads CASSFAGVRSGNTIYF. The DNA for the CDR3 is TGTGCCAGCAGCTTCGCAGGGGTTCGCTCTGGAAACACCATATATTTT.

The genes are TRBV19 and TRBJ1-2; 12 nucleotides match TRBD1. CDR3 length equals 16 residues. Losses at the gene ends were 8 bases for V and 4 bases for J; bases not matched to a gene: 11. The germline CDR1 and CDR2 sequences are LNHDA and SQIVND (reference sequence). The CDR3: CASDGTGGKRGYGYTF. As DNA, the CDR3 is TGTGCCAGTGACGGGACAGGGGGCAAGAGAGGCTATGGCTACACCTTC.

V is TRBV19 and J is TRBJ1-2; TRBD1 agrees at 7 bases. V was pared by 6 bases and J by 4 bases, with 2 bases of the junction left unmatched. CDR1 is LNHDA and CDR2 is SQIVND in the germline V gene (reference sequence). CDR3 length: 12 residues. CDR3: CASRDRFYGYTF. The CDR3 DNA reads as TGTGCCAGTAGGGACAGGTTCTATGGCTACACCTTC. Drawing the rest from reference TRBV19 and TRBJ1-2, the complete variable domain is DGGITQSPKYLFRKEGQNVTLSCEQNLNHDAMYWYRQDPGQGLRLIYYSQIVNDFQKGDIAEGYSVSREKKESFPLTVTSAQKNPTAFYLCASRDRFYGYTFGSGTRLTVV.

The rearrangement links TRBV19 to TRBJ2-7; TRBD2 might be the D (5 bases). In germline, CDR1 is LNHDA, CDR2 SQIVND (reference sequence). V dropped 6 bases and J dropped 2 bases, with 14 bases sitting between them. The CDR3 sequence is 14 residues long. The chain's CDR3 is CASSKLPTTYEQYF. The CDR3 DNA sequence: TGTGCCAGTAGCAAACTACCGACTACCTACGAGCAGTACTTC.

The rearrangement uses TRBV2 and TRBJ2-1; 8 bases map to TRBD2. Germline V gene lookup returns CDR1 SNHLY and CDR2 FYNNEI. V lost 6 bases to trimming and J lost 0 bases; unmatched junction nucleotides: 4. The CDR3 contains 15 residues. This CDR3 reads CASRIAGSSYNEQFF. For the CDR3, the DNA is TGTGCCAGCAGGATAGCGGGGAGCTCCTACAATGAGCAGTTCTTC.